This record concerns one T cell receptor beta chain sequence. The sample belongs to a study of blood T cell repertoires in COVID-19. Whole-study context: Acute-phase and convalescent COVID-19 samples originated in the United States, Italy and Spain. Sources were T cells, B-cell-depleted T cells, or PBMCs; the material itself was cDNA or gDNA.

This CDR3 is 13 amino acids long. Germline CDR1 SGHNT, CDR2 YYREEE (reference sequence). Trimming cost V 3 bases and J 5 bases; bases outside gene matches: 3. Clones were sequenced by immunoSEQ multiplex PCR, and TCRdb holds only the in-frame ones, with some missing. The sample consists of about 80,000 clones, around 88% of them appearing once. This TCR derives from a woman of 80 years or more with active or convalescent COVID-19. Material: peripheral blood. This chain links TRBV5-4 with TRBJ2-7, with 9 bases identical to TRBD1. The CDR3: CASSWGQGDEQYF. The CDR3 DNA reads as TGTGCCAGCAGCTGGGGACAGGGTGACGAGCAGTACTTC.